This is a list of T cell receptor beta chains from one sample in a study of T cell responses to AZD1222 COVID-19 vaccine. TCRdb's copy holds only in-frame clones and misses some; the assay was immunoSEQ multiplex PCR. Of about 92,000 clones listed, about nine tenths are singletons. Material: peripheral blood, obtained on day 0 of AZD1222 vaccination. The receptor source for this set is an adult in good health. Each CDR3 is given with its conserved first and last residue. The order of the fields is D gene, J gene, V gene, CDR3 protein, CDR3 DNA. The D gene is left open where the match is weak.

>.|TRBJ1-5|TRBV4-2
CASSQGNQPQHF
TGTGCCAGCAGCCAAGGCAATCAGCCCCAGCATTTT
>.|TRBJ1-2|TRBV4-1
CASSQDHSGIYTF
TGCGCCAGCAGCCAAGATCACTCCGGAATTTATACCTTC
>TRBD2|TRBJ2-5|TRBV5-1
CASSELAGETQYF
TGCGCCAGCAGCGAACTAGCGGGGGAGACCCAGTACTTC
>.|TRBJ1-6|TRBV7-3
CASSPSLGSPLHF
TGTGCCAGCAGCCCCTCCCTTGGGTCACCCCTCCACTTT
>.|TRBJ2-2|TRBV12-3/TRBV12-4
CASRGYFTGELFF
TGTGCCAGCAGAGGGTATTTCACCGGGGAGCTGTTTTTT
>TRBD2|TRBJ2-1|TRBV4-1
CASSQGRTSGIGRINEQFF
TGCGCCAGCAGCCAAGGGAGGACTAGCGGGATTGGGAGAATTAATGAGCAGTTCTTC
>TRBD1|TRBJ1-5|TRBV20-1
CSASWGQIDQPQHF
TGCAGTGCTAGTTGGGGACAGATAGATCAGCCCCAGCATTTT
>TRBD1|TRBJ2-7|TRBV27
CASSFYQGATEEQYF
TGTGCCAGCAGTTTTTATCAGGGGGCTACGGAAGAGCAGTACTTC
>.|TRBJ1-4|TRBV18
CASSQQGTNEKLFF
TGTGCCAGCTCACAACAGGGCACTAATGAAAAACTGTTTTTT
>TRBD1|TRBJ2-7|TRBV10-3
CAIRPGQRYEQYF
TGTGCCATCAGGCCGGGACAGCGCTACGAGCAGTACTTC
>TRBD2|TRBJ2-1|TRBV9
CASSVGGGSGNEQFF
TGTGCCAGCAGCGTAGGGGGCGGGAGTGGTAATGAGCAGTTCTTC
>.|TRBJ1-1|TRBV7-2
CASSLAIFDNTEAFF
TGTGCCAGCAGCTTAGCGATTTTCGATAACACTGAAGCTTTCTTT